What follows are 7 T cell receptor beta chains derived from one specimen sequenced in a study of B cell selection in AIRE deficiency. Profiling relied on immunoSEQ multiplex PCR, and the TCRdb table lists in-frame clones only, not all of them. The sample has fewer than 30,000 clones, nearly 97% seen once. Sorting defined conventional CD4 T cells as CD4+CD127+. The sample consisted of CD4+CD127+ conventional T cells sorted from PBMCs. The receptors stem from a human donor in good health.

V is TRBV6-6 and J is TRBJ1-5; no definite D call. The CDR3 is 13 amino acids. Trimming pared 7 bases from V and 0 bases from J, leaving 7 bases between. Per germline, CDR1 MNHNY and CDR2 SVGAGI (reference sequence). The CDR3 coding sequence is TGTGCCAGCACCCTCTATAGCAATCAGCCCCAGCATTTT. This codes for CASTLYSNQPQHF.

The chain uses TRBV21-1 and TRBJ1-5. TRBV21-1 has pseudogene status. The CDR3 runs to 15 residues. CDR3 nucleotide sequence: TGTGCCAGCAGCAAATCTCGGGGGACCAATCAGCCCCAGCATTTT. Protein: CASSKSRGTNQPQHF.

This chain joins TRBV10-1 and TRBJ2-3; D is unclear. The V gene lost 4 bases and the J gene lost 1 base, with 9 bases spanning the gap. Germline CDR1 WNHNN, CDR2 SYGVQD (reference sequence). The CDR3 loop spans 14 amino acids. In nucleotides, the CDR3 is TGCGCCAGCAGTGGAGCGATGGGCACAGATACGCAGTATTTT. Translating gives CASSGAMGTDTQYF.

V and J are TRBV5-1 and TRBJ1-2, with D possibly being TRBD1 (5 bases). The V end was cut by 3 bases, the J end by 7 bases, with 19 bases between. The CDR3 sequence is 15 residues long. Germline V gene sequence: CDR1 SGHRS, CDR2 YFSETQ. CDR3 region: CASSSGDGVSRGYTF. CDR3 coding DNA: TGCGCCAGCAGCTCCGGGGACGGGGTATCCCGTGGCTACACCTTC.

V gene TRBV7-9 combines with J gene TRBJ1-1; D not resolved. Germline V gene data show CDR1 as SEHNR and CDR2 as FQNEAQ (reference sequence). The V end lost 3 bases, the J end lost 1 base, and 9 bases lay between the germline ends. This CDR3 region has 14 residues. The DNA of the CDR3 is TGTGCCAGCAGCTTTACGAACAGGAACACTGAAGCTTTCTTT. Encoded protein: CASSFTNRNTEAFF.

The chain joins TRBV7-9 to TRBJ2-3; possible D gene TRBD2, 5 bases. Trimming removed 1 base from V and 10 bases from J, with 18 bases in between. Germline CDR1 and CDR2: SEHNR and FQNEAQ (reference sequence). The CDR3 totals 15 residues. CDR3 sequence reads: CASSLGLSLDSPQYF. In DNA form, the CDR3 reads TGTGCCAGCAGCTTAGGACTAAGTCTTGACTCTCCGCAGTATTTT. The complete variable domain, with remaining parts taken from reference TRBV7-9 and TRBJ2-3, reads DTGVSQNPRHKITKRGQNVTFRCDPISEHNRLYWYRQTLGQGPEFLTYFQNEAQLEKSRLLSDRFSAERPKGSFSTLEIQRTEQGDSAMYLCASSLGLSLDSPQYFGPGTRLTVL.

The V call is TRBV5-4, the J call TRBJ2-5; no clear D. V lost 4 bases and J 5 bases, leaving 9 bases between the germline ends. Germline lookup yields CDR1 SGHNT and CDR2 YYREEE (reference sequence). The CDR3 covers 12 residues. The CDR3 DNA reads TGTGCCAGCAGCGCCGCTCGCGAGACCCAGTACTTC. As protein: CASSAARETQYF.